This TCR beta chain was retrieved from a study of T cells in Graves' hyperthyroidism and ophthalmopathy. This clonotype has at least ten counts. Participants, patients aged 18 to 65, had newly diagnosed hyperthyroidism with a duration under 2 months. Preceding any ophthalmopathy symptoms, the blood sample dates from first hyperthyroidism diagnosis. Trimming took 0 bases from V and 6 from J, leaving 10 bases between them. The CDR3 totals 14 residues. Germline CDR1 is LNHNV and CDR2 is YYDKDF (reference sequence). The source material, RNA transcripts, was used to amplify TCR beta CDR3 regions. Researchers ran a first-round RT-PCR on the TCR CDR3 using the HTBI primer set. TCRdb analysed the multiplex PCR reads with MiXCR anew, one entry per CDR3 protein. Seen here are more than 300,000 distinct CDR3 sequences, 17% observed once, and the top ten hold approximately 33%.

The chain recombines TRBV15 with TRBJ2-3; D gene unclear. This receptor was obtained from a woman in her twenties or thirties with Graves' hyperthyroidism that later progressed to Graves' ophthalmopathy. The sequenced material came from blood. This CDR3 is CATSRDFRTDTQYF. The CDR3 nucleotides read TGTGCCACCAGCAGAGATTTCCGAACCGATACGCAGTATTTT. Variable domain in full (rest from reference TRBV15 and TRBJ2-3): DAMVIQNPRYQVTQFGKPVTLSCSQTLNHNVMYWYQQKSSQAPKLLFHYYDKDFNNEADTPDNFQSRRPNTSFCFLDIRSPGLGDTAMYLCATSRDFRTDTQYFGPGTRLTVL.